The rows below give T cell receptor beta chains drawn from one sample of a study of molecular identifiers for immune sequencing clone quantification. TCRdb fed the PCR reads into MiXCR, producing one record per CDR3 protein. The sample carries roughly 86,000 distinct CDR3 sequences, under 20% recorded once. The sequenced sample consisted of naive CD8+ T cells from blood, with Jurkat cell RNA spiked in. The source is a human donor in good health. Some libraries in this study had Jurkat cell RNA spiked in. Each CDR3 is given with its conserved first and last residue.

TRBV4-1 CASSPRQGARLEQYF
TRBV28 CASSSSGYAQYF
TRBV15 CATGVRGSGELFF
TRBV2 CASTVSDGGTQYF
TRBV19 CASREGLAVTYEQYF
TRBV12-3/TRBV12-4 CASSFGQGYTDTQYF
TRBV29-1 CSVVGLGGSSYNEQFF
TRBV7-3 CASRREGLGDTQYF
TRBV11-2 CASSLEGGGRAGTDTQYF
TRBV6-5 CASTPWGGGEQFF
TRBV19 CASSEPMEPQHF
TRBV7-2 CASRGDFYEQYF
TRBV7-2 CASSPGTQVVETQYF
TRBV19 CASTVGTGELFF
TRBV5-8 CASSPVGFSYEQYF
TRBV3-1 CASSQKGGAHLNTEAFF
TRBV11-2 CASSPLASEQFF
TRBV20-1 CSARALAGGPNSPLHF
TRBV5-1 CASSLGPSDTEAFF
TRBV9 CASSSPLGLSGYGYTF
TRBV5-1 CASSLEGQSSYEQYF
TRBV4-3 CASSQRLAMNTEAFF
TRBV11-2 CASSFQGLAGGRETQYF
TRBV5-8 CASSHKMRGYNEQFF
TRBV6-1 CASNPGLARSYEQYF
TRBV4-3 CASSQEITGVTDTQYF
TRBV6-6 CASSDSDAGDLEDTQYF
TRBV29-1 CSVEGQGRFVSYGYTF
TRBV27 CASSTRASGSYEQYF
TRBV5-4 CASSFRRGSTDTQYF
TRBV27 CASSYLNTDTQYF
TRBV20-1 CSVRRRLSYEQYF
TRBV4-3 CASSQDRQGTGELFF
TRBV29-1 CSVWTPDTQYF
TRBV13 CASSRRQGMGEKLFF
TRBV7-9 CASSLAAAANYGYTF
TRBV28 CASSLLLTGAEGTEAFF
TRBV28 CASSYSGDSYEQYF
TRBV7-9 CASSNRGEGLTEAFF
TRBV28 CASSNRDSNNEQFF